These 24 T cell receptor beta chains share one sample of origin, sequenced in a study of blood T cell repertoires in COVID-19. Measured with immunoSEQ multiplex PCR; TCRdb has only the in-frame clones, and not every one. Here the sample spans roughly 89,000 clones, approximately 80% being singletons. Sequenced: peripheral blood. The receptors come from a woman aged 80 or over with acute or convalescent COVID-19.

The J gene is TRBJ2-3, the V gene TRBV4-1; D not resolved. V was trimmed by 6 bases and J by 6 bases, leaving 16 bases between them. Germline V CDR1 and CDR2: MGHRA, YSYEKL. The CDR3 consists of 14 residues. The CDR3 sequence: CASRPITGADTQYF. The CDR3 coding sequence is TGCGCCAGCAGACCTATCACTGGTGCCGATACGCAGTATTTT.

The table lists this clone with many counts. V gene TRBV7-9 combines with J gene TRBJ2-1; D gene unclear. Germline V lookup: CDR1 SEHNR, CDR2 FQNEAQ (reference sequence). This CDR3 has 16 amino acids. Trimming shortened V by 0 bases and J by 2 bases, and 11 bases separated the two germline ends. The CDR3 region has the DNA TGTGCCAGCAGCTTAGCGACGGGTATCGCCTACAATGAGCAGTTCTTC. This sequence encodes CASSLATGIAYNEQFF.

The chain combines TRBV27 with TRBJ1-5, with D possibly being TRBD1 (5 bases). The CDR3 runs 18 residues. The germline V gene has CDR1 MNHEY and CDR2 SMNVEV (reference sequence). V lost 5 bases and J lost 2, with 22 bases in between. In nucleotides, the CDR3 is TGTGCCAGCAGTCCCTGGGCGGGACGGACATCGGGCAATCAGCCCCAGCATTTT. Translation gives CASSPWAGRTSGNQPQHF.

The chain couples TRBV11-3 to TRBJ2-7, with 9 bases aligning to TRBD1. The CDR3 covers 15 residues. After removal of 3 bases from V and 0 bases from J, the junction contained 3 bases not matched to a gene. Germline V CDR1 and CDR2: SGHNT, YENEEA. CDR3 in amino acids: CASSLGQGRSYEQYF. The CDR3 DNA reads as TGTGCCAGCAGCTTGGGACAGGGCCGCTCCTACGAGCAGTACTTC.

The chain links TRBV19 to TRBJ2-7, with D possibly being TRBD2 (5 bases). The CDR3 is 16 residues long. Germline CDR1 LNHDA, CDR2 SQIVND (reference sequence). V lost 5 bases, J lost 9 bases, and 26 bases lay in between. CDR3 DNA sequence: TGTGCCAGTAGTGTCTTAGGGCAGCGCCAGTTCGAGGGGCAGTACTTC. This sequence encodes CASSVLGQRQFEGQYF.

The CDR3 protein is CASSLDEPAGRNYGYTF. CDR3 in DNA: TGCGCCAGCAGCTTGGACGAACCGGCAGGGAGGAACTATGGCTACACCTTC. V gene TRBV5-1 combines with J gene TRBJ1-2; perhaps TRBD1 as D (5 bases). Between the trimmed V and J ends, which lost 0 bases and 2 bases, there was a span of 17 bases. There are 17 residues in the CDR3. Germline values: CDR1 SGHRS, CDR2 YFSETQ.

This sequence joins TRBV6-6 and TRBJ1-1; 7 nucleotides align to TRBD1. CDR1 MNHNY and CDR2 SVGAGI come from the germline V gene (reference sequence). The V segment lost 5 bases and the J segment 5 bases; nucleotides outside the gene matches: 8. The CDR3 is 14 residues long. The CDR3 region is CASSRPGGRTEAFF. Here the CDR3 DNA reads TGTGCCAGCAGTCGCCCAGGGGGAAGAACTGAAGCTTTCTTT.

The V call is TRBV27, the J call TRBJ2-2; possible D gene TRBD2, 5 bases. Per germline, CDR1 MNHEY and CDR2 SMNVEV (reference sequence). This CDR3 spans 14 amino acids. Trimming took 5 bases from V and 7 from J, leaving 14 bases between them. The CDR3 is CASSPGVSLGELFF. In DNA form, the CDR3 reads TGTGCCAGCAGTCCCGGGGTCTCCCTCGGGGAGCTGTTTTTT.

V is TRBV14 and J is TRBJ1-6; D gene unclear. Germline CDR1 is SGHDN and CDR2 is FVKESK. Trimming removed 4 bases from V and 0 bases from J, with 13 bases in between. The CDR3 totals 17 residues. The CDR3 here is CASSPDVRSSYNSPLHF. CDR3 nucleotides: TGTGCCAGCAGCCCAGACGTTAGGAGCTCCTATAATTCACCCCTCCACTTT.

This sequence joins TRBV24-1 and TRBJ2-1; 9 nucleotides match TRBD2. V shed 2 bases and J 8 bases; nucleotides not matched to a gene: 6. This CDR3 spans 15 amino acids. Per the germline V gene, CDR1 is KGHDR and CDR2 is SFDVKD. The CDR3 DNA sequence: TGTGCCACCAGTGATTATTTGCGGGGGGGGTATGAGCAGTTCTTC. Amino acids: CATSDYLRGGYEQFF.

This clone was detected only a few times. The chain carries TRBV9 and TRBJ2-3, with 7 bases lining up with TRBD1. Germline-derived CDR1 and CDR2 are SGDLS and YYNGEE. The CDR3 is made up of 19 amino acids. Germline trimming cut 3 bases from V and 0 bases from J; bases unmatched to any gene: 16. The chain's CDR3 is CASSAWDRGRLPSTDTQYF. The CDR3 DNA reads as TGTGCCAGCAGCGCCTGGGACAGAGGACGCCTGCCGAGCACAGATACGCAGTATTTT.

This chain links TRBV7-2 with TRBJ1-1; 8 positions match TRBD1. With 4 bases clipped from V and 5 bases from J, the junction kept 6 bases outside the gene matches. The CDR3 sequence is 14 residues long. Looked up from germline, CDR1 is SGHTA and CDR2 is FQGNSA. CDR3 sequence reads: CASSSRTGWTEAFF. The CDR3 region has the DNA TGTGCCAGCAGCTCGCGGACAGGGTGGACTGAAGCTTTCTTT.

This chain connects TRBV21-1 to TRBJ1-5. TRBV21-1 is recorded as a pseudogene. This CDR3 has 23 residues. The CDR3 spells CASSKALCVVDREWDYSNQPQHF. The CDR3 nucleotides read TGTGCCAGCAGCAAAGCGCTTTGTGTGGTAGACAGAGAGTGGGACTATAGCAATCAGCCCCAGCATTTT.

The V gene is TRBV7-6, the J gene TRBJ1-4; 8 bases line up with TRBD1. Germline lookup yields CDR1 SGHVS and CDR2 FNYEAQ. J gave up 0 bases and V 3 bases, and 6 bases lay outside the gene matches. The CDR3 covers 17 residues. CDR3 protein: CASSFYSTGATNEKLFF. As DNA, the CDR3 is TGTGCCAGCAGCTTTTACTCGACAGGGGCAACTAATGAAAAACTGTTTTTT.

Here the CDR3 DNA reads TGTGCCACGGGAGGGGCCAAATATGGCTACACCTTC. Its translation: CATGGAKYGYTF. The J gene is TRBJ1-2, the V gene TRBV6-5, with D possibly being TRBD1 (5 bases). V lost 10 bases and J 5 bases, leaving 14 bases between the germline ends. The CDR3 extends over 12 amino acids. In germline, CDR1 is MNHEY, CDR2 SVGAGI.

The chain employs TRBV6-5 and TRBJ1-6, with unresolved D. The CDR3 has 15 amino acids. V shed 6 bases and J shed 5 bases, with 14 bases lying between them. CDR1 is MNHEY, CDR2 SVGAGI, per germline. CDR3 in DNA: TGTGCCAGCAGGACGGAGCCGAGGGATAATTCACCCCTCCACTTT. This sequence encodes CASRTEPRDNSPLHF.

The rearrangement uses TRBV5-4 and TRBJ1-6; D is uncertain. Trimming took off 4 bases at V and 8 bases at J, with 10 bases between the two ends. The CDR3 spans 13 residues. Per the germline V gene, CDR1 is SGHNT and CDR2 is YYREEE (reference sequence). CDR3 sequence reads: CASSALSDSPLHF. The CDR3 nucleotides read TGTGCCAGCAGCGCCCTCTCGGATTCACCCCTCCACTTT.

V and J are TRBV16 and TRBJ1-1; TRBD1 is a possible D gene (6 bases). Trimming removed 1 base from V and 3 bases from J, with 12 bases in between. CDR1 KGHSY and CDR2 FQNENV come from the germline V gene. This CDR3 spans 15 amino acids. CDR3 sequence reads: CASSQLGRGYTEAFF. The CDR3 DNA reads as TGTGCCAGCAGCCAATTGGGCAGGGGATACACTGAAGCTTTCTTT.

The V and J genes are TRBV24-1 and TRBJ2-1; 10 positions match TRBD2. The length of the CDR3 is 13 residues. Germline CDR1 KGHDR, CDR2 SFDVKD. Trimming took 9 bases from V and 8 from J; bases not matched to a gene: 6. CDR3: CATASGGAHEQFF. CDR3 coding DNA: TGTGCCACCGCGAGCGGGGGGGCCCATGAGCAGTTCTTC.

The chain carries TRBV29-1 and TRBJ2-7; D not certain. The CDR3 consists of 12 residues. Trimming removed 3 bases at V and 7 bases at J, with 13 bases between. Germline CDR1 and CDR2: SQVTM and ANQGSEA. The CDR3 DNA follows: TGCAGCGTTGACAGCACTGGCAGGGAGCAGTACTTC. Translation: CSVDSTGREQYF.

The chain has TRBV29-1 and TRBJ1-3; weak D call: TRBD1 (5 bases). V was clipped by 3 bases and J by 4 bases, with 13 bases between them. The germline V gene encodes CDR1 SQVTM and CDR2 ANQGSEA. The CDR3 contains 14 residues. CDR3 sequence: CSVDGGGVGNTIYF. CDR3 nucleotides: TGCAGCGTTGACGGGGGGGGTGTAGGAAACACCATATATTTT.

The chain carries TRBV3-1 (or the pseudogene TRBV3-2) and TRBJ2-1, with TRBD2 identical over 15 bases. V gave up 5 bases and J gave up 2 bases; unmatched junction bases: 10. Germline loops: CDR1 LGHDT, CDR2 YNNKEL (reference sequence). This CDR3 has 19 residues. The CDR3 sequence: CASSFRTSGGAATYNEQFF. CDR3 sequence (DNA): TGTGCCAGCAGCTTTCGGACTAGCGGGGGGGCCGCAACCTACAATGAGCAGTTCTTC.

Details on this clone: Other DNA sequences in the sample encode the same CDR3. The CDR3 DNA reads as TGTGCCAGCAGCTTAGGCGATAGCTCCTACAATGAGCAGTTCTTC. Amino acids: CASSLGDSSYNEQFF. The genes are TRBV7-9 and TRBJ2-1; D is unclear. The germline V and J ends were trimmed by 1 base and 0 bases, with 7 bases remaining between them. The germline V gene encodes CDR1 SEHNR and CDR2 FQNEAQ (reference sequence). The CDR3 totals 15 residues.

V gene TRBV12-3 or TRBV12-4 combines with J gene TRBJ1-3; no firm D call. The CDR3 spans 12 residues. Trimming took 5 bases from V and 10 from J, leaving 12 bases between them. CDR3 coding DNA: TGTGCCAGCAGTCCCCTCCGAGTGACCATATATTTT. Translation gives CASSPLRVTIYF.